This is a list of T cell receptor beta chains from one sample in a study of cytomegalovirus exposure and HLA in healthy donors. Assay: immunoSEQ multiplex PCR; the TCRdb copy retains only in-frame clones and omits some. Here the sample spans around 140,000 clones, about 61% being singletons. Sequencing was carried out using PBMCs. The receptors stem from a male donor in good health and CMV-seronegative. CDR3s include the opening cysteine and the closing phenylalanine or tryptophan. The D gene is left open where the match is weak. Only some rows state a clone size, as once, few, many or a class for expanded clones.

size: few; J: TRBJ1-6; V: TRBV28; D: TRBD1; DNA: TGTGCCAGCAGTTCATGGACAGGGTCCTATAATTCACCCCTCCACTTT; CDR3: CASSSWTGSYNSPLHF
size: NA; J: TRBJ1-3; V: TRBV2; D: TRBD1; DNA: TGTGCCAGCAGTATAGGACAGGGGTCGAGCTCTGGAAACACCATATATTTT; CDR3: CASSIGQGSSSGNTIYF
size: few; J: TRBJ2-7; V: TRBV11-2; D: TRBD2; DNA: TGTGCCAGCAGCAACACCCCCAGCGGGGGGGAGTTCGAGCAGTACTTC; CDR3: CASSNTPSGGEFEQYF
size: few; J: TRBJ2-7; V: TRBV18; D: TRBD1; DNA: TGTGCCAGCTCGCGGGACAGGGGATGGGACGAGCAGTACTTC; CDR3: CASSRDRGWDEQYF
size: NA; J: TRBJ2-7; V: TRBV7-3; D: NA; DNA: TGTGCCAGCAGCTTAAACCAGGGCGGAGAGCAGTACTTC; CDR3: CASSLNQGGEQYF
size: NA; J: TRBJ1-2; V: TRBV7-3; D: NA; DNA: TGTGCCAGCAGCTTAGGTATATTGGGGCAGGGGCGTAACTATGGCTACACCTTC; CDR3: CASSLGILGQGRNYGYTF
size: NA; J: TRBJ1-1; V: TRBV10-3; D: NA; DNA: TGTGCCATCAGTGAGACACCGGCCGGGACATGGAACACTGAAGCTTTCTTT; CDR3: CAISETPAGTWNTEAFF
size: NA; J: TRBJ2-5; V: TRBV7-3; D: TRBD1; DNA: TGTGCCAGCAGCGCGCGACAGGGCCAAGAGACCCAGTACTTC; CDR3: CASSARQGQETQYF
size: NA; J: TRBJ1-2; V: TRBV6-1; D: TRBD1; DNA: TGTGCCAGCAGTGAACGGACAGGGTCGGATGGCTACACCTTC; CDR3: CASSERTGSDGYTF
size: few; J: TRBJ2-1; V: TRBV18; D: TRBD1; DNA: TGTGCCAGCTCACCTGACAGGGCTTCCAATGAGCAGTTCTTC; CDR3: CASSPDRASNEQFF
size: NA; J: TRBJ1-2; V: TRBV6-5; D: NA; DNA: TGTGCCAGCAAGGGGCAGGGCTTGAGCGGCTACACCTTC; CDR3: CASKGQGLSGYTF
size: NA; J: TRBJ1-5; V: TRBV5-6; D: TRBD1; DNA: TGTGCCAGCAGCTTGGCCGGGACAGGATTTCAGCCCCAGCATTTT; CDR3: CASSLAGTGFQPQHF
size: NA; J: TRBJ1-2; V: TRBV29-1; D: NA; DNA: TGCAGCGTTGAAGTGGCCATCTATGGCTACACCTTC; CDR3: CSVEVAIYGYTF
size: NA; J: TRBJ2-2; V: TRBV7-9; D: NA; DNA: TGTTCCAGCAGCTTCCCAAGGGGGAAGGACACCGGGGAGCTGTTTTTT; CDR3: CSSSFPRGKDTGELFF
size: NA; J: TRBJ2-7; V: TRBV18; D: TRBD1; DNA: TGTGCCAGCTCCCCACAGGGGGACACCTACGAGCAGTACTTC; CDR3: CASSPQGDTYEQYF
size: NA; J: TRBJ1-5; V: TRBV2; D: NA; DNA: TGTGCCAGCAGTGAGGGGGACTTTCAGCCCCAGCATTTT; CDR3: CASSEGDFQPQHF
size: NA; J: TRBJ1-1; V: TRBV21-1; D: NA; DNA: TGTGCCAGCAGCAAAGCTGACACCGTAGCTTTCTTT; CDR3: CASSKADTVAFF
size: few; J: TRBJ2-4; V: TRBV25-1; D: NA; DNA: TGTGCCAGCAGTACCAGGGGGGACATTCAGTACTTC; CDR3: CASSTRGDIQYF
size: NA; J: TRBJ1-6; V: TRBV6-5; D: NA; DNA: TGTGCCAGCAGTAGGGGGAGGGGACGGTCACCCCTCCACTTT; CDR3: CASSRGRGRSPLHF
size: NA; J: TRBJ2-2; V: TRBV5-1; D: TRBD2; DNA: TGCGCCAGCAGCTACCTCACTAGCGGGGGGGCCGGGGAGCTGTTTTTT; CDR3: CASSYLTSGGAGELFF
size: once; J: TRBJ1-2; V: TRBV11-2; D: TRBD1; DNA: TGTGCCAGCGGGACAGGGGCCAACTATGGCTACACCTTC; CDR3: CASGTGANYGYTF
size: NA; J: TRBJ2-1; V: TRBV18; D: NA; DNA: TGTGCCAGCTCAGCCCGCGGGAAGGGGAACAATGAGCAGTTCTTC; CDR3: CASSARGKGNNEQFF
size: few; J: TRBJ1-1; V: TRBV4-2; D: NA; DNA: TGTGCCTGCAGCCAAGATGGGGCAAGGCAGACCCTTGAAGCTTTCTTT; CDR3: CACSQDGARQTLEAFF
size: NA; J: TRBJ2-6; V: TRBV4-3; D: TRBD1; DNA: TGCGCCAGCGGGACAGGGGAAAACTCTGGGGCCAACGTCCTGACTTTC; CDR3: CASGTGENSGANVLTF
size: NA; J: TRBJ2-7; V: TRBV9; D: NA; DNA: TGTGCCAGCAGCGTAGGGGAGCGGCACGAGCAGTACTTC; CDR3: CASSVGERHEQYF
size: NA; J: TRBJ1-5; V: TRBV5-1; D: TRBD1; DNA: TGCGCCAGCAGCTTGGCTGGGACAGGGAATCAGCCCCAGCATTTT; CDR3: CASSLAGTGNQPQHF
size: NA; J: TRBJ1-1; V: TRBV18; D: TRBD1; DNA: TGTGCCAGCTCACCAGAGGACAGGGTATGGGTCGGCACTGAAGCTTTCTTT; CDR3: CASSPEDRVWVGTEAFF
size: NA; J: TRBJ2-7; V: TRBV9; D: NA; DNA: TGTGCCAGCAGCCCGACTGTCTCCTACGAGCAGTACTTC; CDR3: CASSPTVSYEQYF
size: NA; J: TRBJ2-1; V: TRBV7-2; D: TRBD2; DNA: TGTGCCAGCAGCACGACTTCCGGGACTAGATCTGAGCAGTTCTTC; CDR3: CASSTTSGTRSEQFF
size: once; J: TRBJ2-3; V: TRBV5-1; D: NA; DNA: TGCGCCAGCAAATACGCTATCCGGGTCCTAGTGGGCACAGATACGCAGTATTTT; CDR3: CASKYAIRVLVGTDTQYF
size: NA; J: TRBJ2-2; V: TRBV18; D: NA; DNA: TGTGCCAGCTCACCTGGACAGAACACCGGGGAGCTGTTTTTT; CDR3: CASSPGQNTGELFF
size: NA; J: TRBJ1-4; V: TRBV7-9; D: NA; DNA: TGTGCCAGCAGCTTAGTTGGGGGGGGTAATGAAAAACTGTTTTTT; CDR3: CASSLVGGGNEKLFF
size: NA; J: TRBJ2-2; V: TRBV6-4; D: TRBD1; DNA: TGTGCCAGCAGTCCGACAGGGGGTTTGAACACCGGGGAGCTGTTTTTT; CDR3: CASSPTGGLNTGELFF
size: NA; J: TRBJ2-2; V: TRBV6-5; D: TRBD2; DNA: TGTGCCAGCAGTTACTCTGACGGGGGGGCCGCCGGGGAGCTGTTTTTT; CDR3: CASSYSDGGAAGELFF
size: NA; J: TRBJ2-2; V: TRBV14; D: TRBD1; DNA: TGTGCCAGCAGCCAAGAGGACAGGGCGAACACCGGGGAGCTGTTTTTT; CDR3: CASSQEDRANTGELFF
size: NA; J: TRBJ2-1; V: TRBV6-4; D: TRBD2; DNA: TGTGCCAGCAGTGACGCGATAGCGGGGGGTGAGCAGTTCTTC; CDR3: CASSDAIAGGEQFF
size: few; J: TRBJ2-6; V: TRBV5-1; D: NA; DNA: TGCGCCAGCAGCCTGGACCCGACCGGGAGCTCTGGGGCCAACGTCCTGACTTTC; CDR3: CASSLDPTGSSGANVLTF
size: few; J: TRBJ1-2; V: TRBV29-1; D: NA; DNA: TGCAGCGTTGTGACAGCCGAGGTGCATGGCTACACCTTC; CDR3: CSVVTAEVHGYTF
size: NA; J: TRBJ2-4; V: TRBV11-2; D: TRBD2; DNA: TGTGCCAGCAGCGTTGCAAGACGGGGGGGCGGCATTCAGTACTTC; CDR3: CASSVARRGGGIQYF
size: NA; J: TRBJ1-1; V: TRBV25-1; D: NA; DNA: TGTGCCAGCAGAGGACTGGCGAACACTGAAGCTTTCTTT; CDR3: CASRGLANTEAFF
size: few; J: TRBJ1-1; V: TRBV7-3; D: NA; DNA: TGTGCCAGCAGCTTAAATCGGAACACTGAAGCTTTCTTT; CDR3: CASSLNRNTEAFF
size: NA; J: TRBJ1-3; V: TRBV2; D: NA; DNA: TGTGCCAGCATGAGTGCTGGAAACACCATATATTTT; CDR3: CASMSAGNTIYF
size: NA; J: TRBJ2-7; V: TRBV7-9; D: TRBD1; DNA: TGTGCCAGCAGCTTCGCCATAACAGGGGACGAGCAGTACTTC; CDR3: CASSFAITGDEQYF